The 27 T cell receptor beta chains below were found in one sample sequenced in a study of cytomegalovirus exposure and HLA in healthy donors. The study ran its PCR with 60 Vbeta and 13 Jbeta primers. Generated by immunoSEQ multiplex PCR, the TCRdb table keeps only in-frame clones and is missing some. This sample has over 150,000 clones, with approximately 80% found just once. The sequenced material came from PBMCs. These TCRs come from a man younger than 35 in good health and CMV-seronegative.

The chain is built from TRBV5-4 and TRBJ2-6; D is perhaps TRBD1 (5 bases). V lost 4 bases to trimming and J lost 1 base, with 12 bases between them. Germline V lookup: CDR1 SGHNT, CDR2 YYREEE (reference sequence). The CDR3 consists of 16 residues. CDR3 loop: CASSQGGRSGANVLTF. The CDR3 nucleotides are TGTGCCAGCAGCCAGGGCGGAAGATCTGGGGCCAACGTCCTGACTTTC.

The chain links TRBV19 to TRBJ1-1; possibly TRBD1 for D (6 bases). The CDR3 loop spans 13 amino acids. Germline V gene sequence: CDR1 LNHDA, CDR2 SQIVND (reference sequence). Trimming removed 10 bases at V and 1 base at J, with 13 bases between. Here the CDR3 reads CATEPTGNTEAFF. The CDR3 region has the DNA TGTGCCACCGAACCGACAGGGAACACTGAAGCTTTCTTT. The full variable domain, completed using reference TRBV19 and TRBJ1-1, is DGGITQSPKYLFRKEGQNVTLSCEQNLNHDAMYWYRQDPGQGLRLIYYSQIVNDFQKGDIAEGYSVSREKKESFPLTVTSAQKNPTAFYLCATEPTGNTEAFFGQGTRLTVV.

The chain carries TRBV6-1 and TRBJ2-1, with 9 bases aligning to TRBD2. CDR1 MNHNS and CDR2 SASEGT come from the germline V gene. The V gene end was trimmed by 5 bases and the J gene end by 8 bases; junction bases not matched to a gene: 7. This CDR3 has 14 amino acids. CDR3 in DNA: TGTGCCAGCAGTAAGGGACTAGCTTCGGATGAGCAGTTCTTC. This encodes CASSKGLASDEQFF.

In DNA, the CDR3 is TGTGCCAGCAGACCCAGCGGGAGGGCCCTCGGGGAGACCCAGTACTTC. Amino acid sequence: CASRPSGRALGETQYF. The chain couples TRBV13 to TRBJ2-5; TRBD2 aligns across 10 bases. The CDR3 length is 16 residues. V gave up 6 bases and J gave up 5 bases; unmatched junction bases: 12. Germline V gene data show CDR1 as PRHDT and CDR2 as FYEKMQ (reference sequence).

The V gene is TRBV28, the J gene TRBJ1-5, with 8 bases identical to TRBD1. CDR3 length: 14 residues. The V gene's germline CDR1 is MDHEN and CDR2 SYDVKM. J lost 4 bases, V lost 4 bases, and 3 bases had no gene match. The CDR3 bases are TGTGCCAGCAGTTCGACAGGGGTGAATCAGCCCCAGCATTTT. Its protein is CASSSTGVNQPQHF. The variable domain in full, with the rest retrieved from reference TRBV28 and TRBJ1-5, is DVKVTQSSRYLVKRTGEKVFLECVQDMDHENMFWYRQDPGLGLRLIYFSYDVKMKEKGDIPEGYSVSREKKERFSLILESASTNQTSMYLCASSSTGVNQPQHFGDGTRLSIL.

The chain has TRBV18 and TRBJ2-7, with a possible D match to TRBD2 (5 bases). V was clipped by 3 bases and J by 3 bases, with 9 bases between them. This CDR3 comprises 13 residues. Per the germline V gene, CDR1 is KGHSH and CDR2 is LQKENI. CDR3 in DNA: TGTGCCAGCTCACCGGACTTAATCTACGAGCAGTACTTC. Translating gives CASSPDLIYEQYF.

This clone was detected a few times. The rearrangement joins TRBV4-3 to TRBJ2-7, with a possible D match to TRBD2 (5 bases). The CDR3 is 16 amino acids. Per the germline V gene, CDR1 is LGHNA and CDR2 is YSLEER. V gave up 1 base and J gave up 2 bases, with 15 bases separating them. The CDR3 DNA reads TGCGCCAGCAGCCAAGGGCATTCTAGCAGACCCTACGAGCAGTACTTC. It translates to CASSQGHSSRPYEQYF.

V and J are TRBV11-2 and TRBJ2-7, with 8 positions matching TRBD2. The CDR3 is 16 amino acids. V lost 2 bases and J lost 0; bases outside the gene matches: 6. Germline CDR1 and CDR2: SGHAT and FQNNGV. The CDR3 is CASSLTTSVDSYEQYF. CDR3 DNA: TGTGCCAGCAGCTTAACGACTAGCGTTGACTCCTACGAGCAGTACTTC.

CDR3 coding DNA: TGTGCCAGCAGTCTAGGGGACAGGGGGCCTGGAAACACCATATATTTT. Amino acids: CASSLGDRGPGNTIYF. This chain joins TRBV27 and TRBJ1-3; 12 nucleotides agree with TRBD1. Germline loops: CDR1 MNHEY, CDR2 SMNVEV (reference sequence). Losses at the gene ends were 5 bases for V and 2 bases for J; bases not matched to a gene: 4. This CDR3 contains 16 residues.

The rearrangement joins TRBV7-3 to TRBJ2-3, with 9 positions matching TRBD1. This CDR3 comprises 15 residues. After removal of 5 bases from V and 2 bases from J, the junction contained 5 bases not matched to a gene. The germline V gene has CDR1 SGHTA and CDR2 FQGTGA. The CDR3 protein is CASSLGDRDTDTQYF. The CDR3 DNA reads as TGTGCCAGCAGCCTGGGGGACAGGGACACAGATACGCAGTATTTT. Using reference TRBV7-3 and TRBJ2-3 for the parts outside the CDR3, the full variable domain is GAGVSQTPSNKVTEKGKYVELRCDPISGHTALYWYRQSLGQGPEFLIYFQGTGAADDSGLPNDRFFAVRPEGSVSTLKIQRTERGDSAVYLCASSLGDRDTDTQYFGPGTRLTVL.

This chain joins TRBV5-4 and TRBJ2-1; D is uncertain. Germline V gene data show CDR1 as SGHNT and CDR2 as YYREEE (reference sequence). The CDR3 runs 11 residues. Trimming pared 2 bases from V and 8 bases from J, leaving 5 bases between. The CDR3: CASSLSHEQFF. The DNA for the CDR3 is TGTGCCAGCAGCTTAAGCCATGAGCAGTTCTTC.

This clone was observed a handful of times. The gene calls are TRBV6-5 and TRBJ1-1; tentative D call: TRBD1 (5 bases). The CDR3 is made up of 13 amino acids. V was pared by 2 bases and J by 7 bases, with 11 bases between. Germline assignment: CDR1 MNHEY and CDR2 SVGAGI. The CDR3 sequence is CASSYGGAGEAFF. CDR3 DNA: TGTGCCAGCAGTTACGGCGGGGCGGGTGAAGCTTTCTTT.

This clone occurred once. The chain recombines TRBV2 with TRBJ2-7; 7 bases agree with TRBD1. CDR1 and CDR2 from the germline V gene are SNHLY and FYNNEI. The J segment lost 0 bases and the V segment lost 4 bases, leaving 12 bases of the junction unmatched. The CDR3 is 17 amino acids. The CDR3 DNA reads as TGTGCCAGCAGTGGTTTCGCAGGGACAGCCAGCTCCTACGAGCAGTACTTC. Protein: CASSGFAGTASSYEQYF.

This rearrangement joins TRBV5-1 to TRBJ1-1, with D perhaps matching TRBD1 (5 bases). V was trimmed by 0 bases and J by 11 bases, leaving 11 bases between them. Germline CDR1 SGHRS, CDR2 YFSETQ. The CDR3 extends over 12 amino acids. The CDR3 DNA follows: TGCGCCAGCAGCTTGGGCAGGGAGGCGGCTTTCTTT. Protein: CASSLGREAAFF.

Only one count was recorded for this clone. The chain joins TRBV4-1 to TRBJ1-5, with no clear D. Trimming cost V 3 bases and J 8 bases, with 11 bases left between them. Per the germline V gene, CDR1 is MGHRA and CDR2 is YSYEKL. This CDR3 has 13 residues. The CDR3 coding sequence is TGCGCCAGCAGCCATGGGCTGGGAGAGCCCCAGCATTTT. It translates to CASSHGLGEPQHF.

The chain is built from TRBV4-3 and TRBJ2-1; the D gene is possibly TRBD1 (5 bases). V was cut by 4 bases and J by 12 bases, with 10 bases left in between. CDR1 is LGHNA and CDR2 is YSLEER in the germline V gene. CDR3 length equals 11 residues. The CDR3 region has the DNA TGCGCCAGCAGCCTCGGACAAAGGCAGTTCTTC. Its protein is CASSLGQRQFF.

In this sample, this clone turned up a few times. The V call is TRBV6-5, the J call TRBJ1-1; maybe TRBD1 (5 bases). This CDR3 region has 15 residues. CDR1 and CDR2 (germline): MNHEY, SVGAGI. With 2 bases removed from V and 4 bases from J, the gap between germline ends came to 14 bases. The CDR3 region is CASSYQHSGGTEAFF. The DNA of the CDR3 is TGTGCCAGCAGTTACCAACACTCGGGGGGCACTGAAGCTTTCTTT.

On this clone itself: A far larger clone is a single base away, which makes a read error likely. The chain is built from TRBV11-1 and TRBJ2-1; D is ambiguous. V was clipped by 4 bases and J by 4 bases, with 8 bases between them. This CDR3 contains 13 residues. In germline, CDR1 is SGHAT, CDR2 FQDESV (reference sequence). CDR3 nucleotide sequence: TGTGCCAGCAGCTCACAACAGTACAATGAGCAGTTCTTC. Its protein product is CASSSQQYNEQFF.

As concerns this clone: The junction differs from germline at one of its ends, possibly a read error. The CDR3 region is CSARHRGFF. The CDR3 nucleotides are TGCAGTGCTAGACACCGGGGATTTTTC. V gene TRBV20-1 combines with J gene TRBJ2-7; TRBD2 might be the D (5 bases). CDR1 and CDR2 from the germline V gene are DFQATT and SNEGSKA (reference sequence). CDR3 size: 9 residues.

The rearrangement uses TRBV12-5 and TRBJ1-1; 11 nucleotides agree with TRBD1. J lost 3 bases, V lost 8 bases, and 8 bases had no gene match. The CDR3 is 15 residues long. CDR1 is LGHNT and CDR2 is FRNRAP in the germline V gene. The CDR3 DNA follows: TGTGCTAGTAGGACAGGGGGCGCCGGGCACACTGAAGCTTTCTTT. Translated, it gives CASRTGGAGHTEAFF.

This chain joins TRBV19 and TRBJ2-1, with 10 nucleotides matching TRBD2. After removal of 5 bases from V and 4 bases from J, the junction contained 8 bases not matched to a gene. Germline V gene lookup returns CDR1 LNHDA and CDR2 SQIVND (reference sequence). This CDR3 is built from 16 residues. The CDR3 region is CASSFRTSGSYNEQFF. In DNA form, the CDR3 reads TGTGCCAGTAGTTTCCGGACTAGCGGATCATACAATGAGCAGTTCTTC.

The chain uses TRBV6-1 and TRBJ1-1, with D uncertain. Deletions cut 2 bases from V and 1 base from J, with 20 bases between. CDR1 and CDR2 (germline): MNHNS, SASEGT. The CDR3 length is 18 residues. The CDR3 region is CASSESETGTTWNTEAFF. DNA of the CDR3: TGTGCCAGCAGTGAATCGGAAACCGGAACTACATGGAACACTGAAGCTTTCTTT.

This chain uses TRBV7-6 with TRBJ2-3; D remains ambiguous. Germline lookup yields CDR1 SGHVS and CDR2 FNYEAQ. The CDR3 has 13 residues. V was pared by 2 bases and J by 1 base, with 4 bases between. CDR3 DNA sequence: TGTGCCAGCAGCTTATTAGGCACAGATACGCAGTATTTT. Translated: CASSLLGTDTQYF.

V gene TRBV28 combines with J gene TRBJ2-7; possible D gene TRBD2, 5 bases. Trimming removed 7 bases from V and 4 bases from J, with 23 bases in between. Germline CDR1 reads MDHEN; CDR2 reads SYDVKM. The CDR3 contains 16 residues. The DNA for the CDR3 is TGTGCCAGCACCGAGCGGATCTACAATGGGGTTTACGAGCAGTACTTC. It yields the protein CASTERIYNGVYEQYF.

CDR3 DNA sequence: TGTGCTAGTGGGACGGACAGGGCCGGAGAAAAACTGTTTTTT. The encoded protein is CASGTDRAGEKLFF. The chain recombines TRBV12-5 with TRBJ1-4, with TRBD1 identical over 8 bases. Germline assignment: CDR1 LGHNT and CDR2 FRNRAP. The CDR3 extends over 14 amino acids. The trim removed 6 bases at V and 8 bases at J, leaving 8 bases unmatched.

In its sample, this clone was seen a few times. V gene TRBV27 combines with J gene TRBJ1-1; 8 positions agree with TRBD1. Germline V gene sequence: CDR1 MNHEY, CDR2 SMNVEV (reference sequence). The CDR3 covers 14 residues. Losses at the gene ends were 6 bases for V and 0 bases for J; bases not matched to a gene: 3. For the CDR3, the DNA is TGTGCCAGCAGGACAGGGGCCGTGAACACTGAAGCTTTCTTT. As protein: CASRTGAVNTEAFF.

This chain links TRBV7-8 with TRBJ2-7; possibly TRBD2 for D (7 bases). Trimming stripped 5 bases from V and 6 bases from J, with 17 bases between. The CDR3 consists of 14 residues. Germline lookup yields CDR1 SGHVS and CDR2 FQNEAQ. The CDR3 loop reads CASSIQQGGREQYF. CDR3 DNA: TGTGCCAGCAGCATACAACAGGGAGGGCGCGAGCAGTACTTC.